Listed below are T cell receptor beta chains from one sample, sequenced in a study of identical twins' blood T cells. TCRdb itself ran the 5' RACE reads through MiXCR, one entry per CDR3 protein. The sample records 300,000 to 450,000 distinct CDR3 sequences, roughly 27% being singletons. Sequencing was done on a sample of PBMCs. The receptor source for this set is a woman between 18 and 50 years old in good health. CDR3s include the opening cysteine and the closing phenylalanine or tryptophan. Fields, in order: CDR3 protein, CDR3 DNA, D gene, clone size, V gene, J gene. The D gene is left open where the match is weak. The listing skips clone size in some rows; elsewhere it reads once, few, many or a size class.

cdr3_aa: CASTWGPGDTEAFF
cdr3_nt: TGTGCCAGCACCTGGGGTCCCGGGGACACTGAAGCTTTCTTT
d_call: .
clone_size: .
v_call: TRBV27
j_call: TRBJ1-1

cdr3_aa: CASSDRADRDTGELFF
cdr3_nt: TGTGCCAGCAGCGATCGGGCTGACCGGGACACCGGGGAGCTGTTTTTT
d_call: .
clone_size: .
v_call: TRBV7-2
j_call: TRBJ2-2

cdr3_aa: CSAFPPGGFQETHYF
cdr3_nt: TGCAGTGCATTCCCGCCAGGGGGTTTCCAAGAGACCCACTACTTC
d_call: TRBD1
clone_size: few
v_call: TRBV20-1
j_call: TRBJ2-5

cdr3_aa: CAISDSTGEYF
cdr3_nt: TGTGCCATCAGTGATTCGACAGGGGAGTACTTC
d_call: TRBD1
clone_size: few
v_call: TRBV10-3
j_call: TRBJ2-7

cdr3_aa: CASSFRENSYNEQFF
cdr3_nt: TGTGCCAGCAGCTTTAGGGAGAACTCCTACAATGAGCAGTTCTTC
d_call: .
clone_size: many
v_call: TRBV7-8
j_call: TRBJ2-1

cdr3_aa: CATSSTDSSNQPQHF
cdr3_nt: TGTGCCACCAGCTCAACCGACAGTAGCAATCAGCCCCAGCATTTT
d_call: .
clone_size: many
v_call: TRBV15
j_call: TRBJ1-5

cdr3_aa: CASSFRTADGYIF
cdr3_nt: TGTGCCAGCAGCTTTCGGACGGCGGATGGCTACATCTTC
d_call: .
clone_size: .
v_call: TRBV9
j_call: TRBJ1-2

cdr3_aa: CASSPGGQQGNTIYF
cdr3_nt: TGTGCCAGCAGCCCCGGGGGCCAGCAGGGAAACACCATATATTTT
d_call: .
clone_size: .
v_call: TRBV5-4
j_call: TRBJ1-3

cdr3_aa: CASSKVSRRQGNPPPTEAFF
cdr3_nt: TGTGCCAGCAGCAAAGTGTCGAGGCGGCAGGGTAACCCCCCCCCGACTGAAGCTTTCTTT
d_call: .
clone_size: .
v_call: TRBV21-1
j_call: TRBJ1-1

cdr3_aa: CSARALAGLGHNEQFF
cdr3_nt: TGCAGTGCTAGAGCCCTAGCGGGACTTGGCCACAATGAGCAGTTCTTC
d_call: TRBD2
clone_size: .
v_call: TRBV20-1
j_call: TRBJ2-1

cdr3_aa: CASSVPGLAGQTGELFF
cdr3_nt: TGTGCCAGCAGTGTTCCGGGACTAGCGGGACAGACCGGGGAGCTGTTTTTT
d_call: TRBD2
clone_size: few
v_call: TRBV9
j_call: TRBJ2-2

cdr3_aa: CASSFERPSDTQYF
cdr3_nt: TGCGCCAGCAGCTTCGAAAGACCTTCGGATACGCAGTATTTT
d_call: .
clone_size: .
v_call: TRBV5-1
j_call: TRBJ2-3

cdr3_aa: CASSMGGQGGTEAFF
cdr3_nt: TGTGCCAGTAGTATGGGGGGTCAGGGAGGCACTGAAGCTTTCTTT
d_call: .
clone_size: few
v_call: TRBV19
j_call: TRBJ1-1

cdr3_aa: CASRGTTNYGYTF
cdr3_nt: TGCGCCAGCAGAGGGACAACTAACTATGGCTACACCTTC
d_call: .
clone_size: .
v_call: TRBV5-1
j_call: TRBJ1-2

cdr3_aa: CSASNPGANYGYTF
cdr3_nt: TGCAGTGCTAGCAACCCGGGAGCTAACTATGGCTACACCTTC
d_call: .
clone_size: .
v_call: TRBV20-1
j_call: TRBJ1-2

cdr3_aa: CASSLLVGTGAANTEAFF
cdr3_nt: TGCGCCAGCAGCTTGTTGGTCGGGACAGGGGCCGCTAACACTGAAGCTTTCTTT
d_call: TRBD1
clone_size: few
v_call: TRBV5-1
j_call: TRBJ1-1

cdr3_aa: CSAIQWLAGASSYNEQFF
cdr3_nt: TGCAGTGCTATCCAGTGGCTAGCGGGGGCGAGCTCCTACAATGAGCAGTTCTTC
d_call: TRBD2
clone_size: few
v_call: TRBV20-1
j_call: TRBJ2-1

cdr3_aa: CASSVGGTANSPLHF
cdr3_nt: TGTGCCAGCAGCGTTGGAGGGACAGCCAATTCACCCCTCCACTTT
d_call: TRBD1
clone_size: few
v_call: TRBV7-9
j_call: TRBJ1-6

cdr3_aa: CSVVSGNEKLFF
cdr3_nt: TGCAGCGTTGTGTCGGGAAATGAAAAACTGTTTTTT
d_call: .
clone_size: once
v_call: TRBV29-1
j_call: TRBJ1-4

cdr3_aa: CSAKRGGGLNQPQHF
cdr3_nt: TGCAGTGCTAAAAGGGGGGGAGGCTTGAATCAGCCCCAGCATTTT
d_call: .
clone_size: .
v_call: TRBV20-1
j_call: TRBJ1-5

cdr3_aa: CASSTWTSGSGNEQFF
cdr3_nt: TGTGCCAGCAGCACCTGGACTAGCGGGAGTGGCAATGAGCAGTTCTTC
d_call: TRBD2
clone_size: few
v_call: TRBV5-4
j_call: TRBJ2-1

cdr3_aa: CSVVRGITGELFF
cdr3_nt: TGCAGCGTTGTTCGGGGAATCACCGGGGAGCTGTTTTTT
d_call: .
clone_size: many
v_call: TRBV29-1
j_call: TRBJ2-2

cdr3_aa: CASRRANNSPLHF
cdr3_nt: TGTGCCTCCAGGAGGGCCAATAATTCACCCCTCCACTTT
d_call: .
clone_size: few
v_call: TRBV28
j_call: TRBJ1-6

cdr3_aa: CASTLSPGQGRAFF
cdr3_nt: TGTGCCAGCACTTTATCCCCGGGACAGGGTCGAGCTTTCTTT
d_call: TRBD1
clone_size: few
v_call: TRBV12-3/TRBV12-4
j_call: TRBJ1-1

cdr3_aa: CASSLLRQTYGYTF
cdr3_nt: TGTGCCAGCAGCCTACTCAGGCAAACCTATGGCTACACCTTC
d_call: .
clone_size: many
v_call: TRBV11-2
j_call: TRBJ1-2

cdr3_aa: CASSQFGGTGTEAFF
cdr3_nt: TGCGCCAGCAGCCAATTTGGGGGGACTGGCACTGAAGCTTTCTTT
d_call: .
clone_size: .
v_call: TRBV4-1
j_call: TRBJ1-1